Included here is one T cell receptor (beta chain) sequence, with context. Other DNA sequences in the same sample also yield this CDR3. This record comes from a study of blood T cell repertoires in COVID-19. At the level of the study: The study drew acute and convalescent COVID-19 samples from the United States, Italy and Spain. PBMCs, B-cell-depleted T cells, or T cells were the source of the cDNA or gDNA that made up the material.

This CDR3 has 12 residues. The germline V gene encodes CDR1 LNHDA and CDR2 SQIVND (reference sequence). Trimming stripped 3 bases from V and 4 bases from J, with 6 bases between. In the original analysis: The assay estimated nucleated cells by amplifying reference gene primers. TCRdb's copy holds only in-frame clones and misses some; the assay was immunoSEQ multiplex PCR. Clonal size and the V and J genes are those of that table, whereas D and trimming came from the DNA. The table includes around 150,000 clones, approximately 88% detected once. V usage is TRBV19 and J usage is TRBJ2-5; the D is unclear. Sequenced sample: peripheral blood. The receptor's source is a man between 70 and 80 years old with acute or convalescent COVID-19. CDR3 region: CASSIGGETQYF. The CDR3 DNA sequence: TGTGCCAGTAGTATCGGTGGAGAGACCCAGTACTTC.